This TCR beta chain was recovered during a study of beta chain features in type 1 diabetes. Study outcomes and limitations: Type 1 diabetes patients showed a moderate but significant shortening of TCRB CDR3s in all four CD4+ subsets.

Reverse transcription of all isolated RNA meant that expressed TCRB transcripts were sequenced. Produced via immunoSEQ multiplex PCR; TCRdb's table is partial and in-frame only. Among roughly 150,000 clones listed, around 8.6% were seen once. The table lists this clone with a few counts. Its antigen is still unknown. V gave up 4 bases and J gave up 2 bases, with 13 bases separating them. CDR3 length: 15 residues. Germline V gives CDR1 MNHEY, CDR2 SVGAGI. The sequenced sample was central memory CD4+ T cells from blood. The chain employs TRBV6-5 and TRBJ2-3, with D unresolved. This receptor was identified in a woman aged 18-29 years with type 1 diabetes. Here the CDR3 DNA reads TGTGCCAGCAGTTCCACGAGGTTCTCCACAGATACGCAGTATTTT. Translation: CASSSTRFSTDTQYF.